This T cell receptor (beta chain) appears in the sequencing data of a study of blood T cell repertoires in COVID-19. Across the study: Collection of acute and convalescent COVID-19 samples took place in the United States, Italy and Spain. T cells, B-cell-depleted T cells, or PBMCs provided the cDNA or gDNA that served as material.

Some clones are missing from TCRdb's copy, which holds only in-frame ones; the method was immunoSEQ multiplex PCR. The top ten hold 5% to 6% of the sample, which has under 90,000 clones, about three quarters seen once. Germline loops: CDR1 SGHRS, CDR2 YFSETQ. V lost 3 bases and J lost 1; bases outside the gene matches: 5. The CDR3 loop spans 15 amino acids. The sequenced sample was peripheral blood. The V call is TRBV5-1, the J call TRBJ2-7, with 9 bases identical to TRBD1. The origin of this receptor is a man aged 50-60 years with active or convalescent COVID-19. CDR3: CASSSTGGFSYEQYF. CDR3 bases: TGCGCCAGCAGCTCAACAGGGGGCTTTTCCTACGAGCAGTACTTC.